The clone carrying this T cell receptor beta chain showed up just once. Its antigen remains unidentified. The sample comes from a study of T cell responses to AZD1222 COVID-19 vaccine. Study conclusions and caveats: Baseline seropositivity occurred in only 5 or 6 AZD1222 recipients.

Libraries were prepared by immunoSEQ multiplex PCR; TCRdb keeps only in-frame clonotypes and omits some of them. The table records some 130,000 clones, roughly 88% of them present only once. Germline values: CDR1 SEHNR, CDR2 FQNEAQ (reference sequence). The CDR3 has 13 residues. Trimming removed 6 bases at V and 8 bases at J, with 13 bases between. This specimen consisted of peripheral blood, obtained on day 0 of AZD1222 vaccination. The gene calls are TRBV7-9 and TRBJ1-4, with D maybe TRBD1 (5 bases). The TCR sequence derives from an adult in good health. CDR3 protein: CASRLTWGEKLFF. The CDR3 DNA is TGTGCCAGCAGGCTTACCTGGGGGGAAAAACTGTTTTTT.